This T cell receptor (beta chain) was sequenced for a study of blood T cell repertoires in COVID-19. The germline V gene has CDR1 ENHRY and CDR2 SYGVKD. V was clipped by 6 bases and J by 5 bases; unmatched bases: 11. This CDR3 is 15 amino acids long. The Seattle site enrolled patients during active infection and followed them longitudinally. Original analysis: For nucleated cells, counts were estimated from reference gene primer amplification. Profiled with immunoSEQ multiplex PCR; TCRdb holds only in-frame clones, not every one. V and J calls and clone size are copied from that table; D and trimming were computed from the DNA. The repertoire consists of fewer than 450,000 clones, with 88% occurring once and the leading ten covering approximately 7.4%.

The gene calls are TRBV10-3 and TRBJ1-1; 8 bases match TRBD1. The TCR comes from a woman aged 65 to 85 with COVID-19, enrolled during active disease. Sequencing was done on a sample of peripheral blood. CDR3 amino acids: CAISTGTGTFTEAFF. For the CDR3, the DNA is TGTGCCATCAGCACCGGGACAGGTACGTTTACTGAAGCTTTCTTT.